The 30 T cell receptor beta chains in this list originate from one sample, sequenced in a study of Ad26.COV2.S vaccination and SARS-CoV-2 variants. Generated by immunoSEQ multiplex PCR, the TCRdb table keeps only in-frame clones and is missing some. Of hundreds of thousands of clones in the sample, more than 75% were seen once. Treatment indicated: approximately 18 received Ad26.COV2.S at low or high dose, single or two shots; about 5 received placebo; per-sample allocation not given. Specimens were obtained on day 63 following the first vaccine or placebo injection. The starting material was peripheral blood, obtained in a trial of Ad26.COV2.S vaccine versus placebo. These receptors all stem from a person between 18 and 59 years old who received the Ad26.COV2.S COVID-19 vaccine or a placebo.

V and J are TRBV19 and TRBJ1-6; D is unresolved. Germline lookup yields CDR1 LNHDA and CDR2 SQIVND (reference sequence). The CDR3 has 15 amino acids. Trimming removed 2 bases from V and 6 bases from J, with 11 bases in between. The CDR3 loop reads CASSIMGDSNSPLHF. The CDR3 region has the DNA TGTGCCAGTAGTATAATGGGCGATAGTAATTCACCCCTCCACTTT.

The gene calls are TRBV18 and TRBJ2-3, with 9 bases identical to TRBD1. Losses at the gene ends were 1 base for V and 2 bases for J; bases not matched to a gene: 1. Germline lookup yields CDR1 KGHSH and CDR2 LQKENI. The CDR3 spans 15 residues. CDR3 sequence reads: CASSPRTGATDTQYF. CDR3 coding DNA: TGTGCCAGCTCACCACGGACAGGGGCCACAGATACGCAGTATTTT.

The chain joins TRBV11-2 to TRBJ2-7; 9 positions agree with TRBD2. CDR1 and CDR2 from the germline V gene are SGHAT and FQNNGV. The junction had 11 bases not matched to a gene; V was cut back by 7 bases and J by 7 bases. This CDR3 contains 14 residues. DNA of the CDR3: TGTGCCAGCAACCCAATGCTAGCGGGACGTGAGCAGTACTTC. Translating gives CASNPMLAGREQYF.

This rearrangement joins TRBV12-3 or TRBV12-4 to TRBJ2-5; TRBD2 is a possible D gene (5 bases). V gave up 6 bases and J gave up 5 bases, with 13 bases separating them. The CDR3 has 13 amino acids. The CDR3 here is CASRLLGLETQYF. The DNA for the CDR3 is TGTGCCAGCAGGCTACTAGGGTTGGAGACCCAGTACTTC.

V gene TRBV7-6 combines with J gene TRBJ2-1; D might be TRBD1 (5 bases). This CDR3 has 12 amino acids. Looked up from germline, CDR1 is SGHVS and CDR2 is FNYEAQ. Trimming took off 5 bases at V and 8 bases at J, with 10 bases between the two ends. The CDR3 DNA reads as TGTGCCAGCAGCCCAGACAGTCATGAGCAGTTCTTC. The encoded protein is CASSPDSHEQFF.

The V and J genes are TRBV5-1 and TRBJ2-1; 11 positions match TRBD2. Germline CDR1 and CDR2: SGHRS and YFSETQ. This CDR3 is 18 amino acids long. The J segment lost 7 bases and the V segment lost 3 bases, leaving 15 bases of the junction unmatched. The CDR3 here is CASSSIAGGLSSGNEQFF. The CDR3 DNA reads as TGCGCCAGCAGCTCCATAGCGGGGGGGCTGTCGAGTGGGAATGAGCAGTTCTTC.

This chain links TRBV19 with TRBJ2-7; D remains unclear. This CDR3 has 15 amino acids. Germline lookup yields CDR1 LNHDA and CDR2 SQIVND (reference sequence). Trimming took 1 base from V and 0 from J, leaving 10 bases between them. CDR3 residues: CASSIVAVSSYEQYF. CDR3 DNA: TGTGCCAGTAGTATAGTTGCGGTTAGCTCCTACGAGCAGTACTTC.

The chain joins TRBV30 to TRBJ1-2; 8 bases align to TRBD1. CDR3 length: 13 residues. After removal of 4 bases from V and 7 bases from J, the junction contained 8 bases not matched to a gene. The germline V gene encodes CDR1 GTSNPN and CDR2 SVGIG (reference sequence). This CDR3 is CAWITGGEGGYTF. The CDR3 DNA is TGTGCCTGGATTACAGGGGGAGAGGGTGGCTACACCTTC. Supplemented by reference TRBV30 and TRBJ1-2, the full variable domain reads SQTIHQWPATLVQPVGSPLSLECTVEGTSNPNLYWYRQAAGRGLQLLFYSVGIGQISSEVPQNLSASRPQDRQFILSSKKLLLSDSGFYLCAWITGGEGGYTFGSGTRLTVV.

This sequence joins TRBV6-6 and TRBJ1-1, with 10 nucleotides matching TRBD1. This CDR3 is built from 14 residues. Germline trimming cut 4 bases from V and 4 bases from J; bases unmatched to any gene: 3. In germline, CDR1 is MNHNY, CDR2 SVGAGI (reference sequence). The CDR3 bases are TGTGCCAGCAGTTCGGGACAGGGGATCACTGAAGCTTTCTTT. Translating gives CASSSGQGITEAFF.

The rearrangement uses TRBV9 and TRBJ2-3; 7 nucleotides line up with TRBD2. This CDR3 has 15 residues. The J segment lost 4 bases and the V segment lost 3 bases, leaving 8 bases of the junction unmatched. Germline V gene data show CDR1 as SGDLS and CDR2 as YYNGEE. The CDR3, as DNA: TGTGCCAGCAGCGCCGGGACTACCGTCTCAGATACGCAGTATTTT. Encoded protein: CASSAGTTVSDTQYF. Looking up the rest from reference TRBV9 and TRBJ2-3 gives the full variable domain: DSGVTQTPKHLITATGQRVTLRCSPRSGDLSVYWYQQSLDQGLQFLIQYYNGEERAKGNILERFSAQQFPDLHSELNLSSLELGDSALYFCASSAGTTVSDTQYFGPGTRLTVL.

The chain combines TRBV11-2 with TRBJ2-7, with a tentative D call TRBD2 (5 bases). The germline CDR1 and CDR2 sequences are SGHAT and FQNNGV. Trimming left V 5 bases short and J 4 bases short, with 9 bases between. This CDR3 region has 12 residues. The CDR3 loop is CASSDRDYEQYF. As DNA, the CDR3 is TGTGCCAGCAGCGACCGGGATTACGAGCAGTACTTC.

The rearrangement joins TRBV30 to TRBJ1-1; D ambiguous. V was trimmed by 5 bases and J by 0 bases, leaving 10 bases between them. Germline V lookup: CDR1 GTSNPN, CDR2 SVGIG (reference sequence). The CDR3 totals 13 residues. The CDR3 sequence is CAWGQSLNTEAFF. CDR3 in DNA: TGTGCCTGGGGCCAAAGCCTGAACACTGAAGCTTTCTTT.

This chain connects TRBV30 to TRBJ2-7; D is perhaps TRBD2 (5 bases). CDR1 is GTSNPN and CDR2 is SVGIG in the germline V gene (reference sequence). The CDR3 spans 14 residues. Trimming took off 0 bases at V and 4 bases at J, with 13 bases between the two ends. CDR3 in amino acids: CAWSVPGGGYEQYF. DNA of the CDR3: TGTGCCTGGAGTGTACCCGGCGGAGGATACGAGCAGTACTTC.

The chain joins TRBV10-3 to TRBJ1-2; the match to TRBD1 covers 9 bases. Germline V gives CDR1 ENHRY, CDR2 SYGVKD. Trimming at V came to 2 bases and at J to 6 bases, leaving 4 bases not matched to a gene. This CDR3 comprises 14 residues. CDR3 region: CAISEEQGADGYTF. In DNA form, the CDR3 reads TGTGCCATCAGTGAGGAACAGGGGGCGGATGGCTACACCTTC.

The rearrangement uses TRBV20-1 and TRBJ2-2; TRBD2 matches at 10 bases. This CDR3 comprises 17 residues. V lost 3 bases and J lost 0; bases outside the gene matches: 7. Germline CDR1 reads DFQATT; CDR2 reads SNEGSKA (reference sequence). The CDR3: CSASSTSGTTNTGELFF. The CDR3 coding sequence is TGCAGTGCTAGTTCTACTAGCGGGACAACGAACACCGGGGAGCTGTTTTTT.

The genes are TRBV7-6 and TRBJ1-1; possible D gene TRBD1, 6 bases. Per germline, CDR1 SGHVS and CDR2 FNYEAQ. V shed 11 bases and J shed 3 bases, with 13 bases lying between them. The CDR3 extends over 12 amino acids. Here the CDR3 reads CAGKQGHTEAFF. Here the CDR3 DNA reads TGTGCCGGCAAACAGGGTCACACTGAAGCTTTCTTT.

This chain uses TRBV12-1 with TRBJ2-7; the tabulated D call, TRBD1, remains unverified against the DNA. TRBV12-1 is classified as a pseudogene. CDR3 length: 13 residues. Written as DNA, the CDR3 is TGTGCCAGCAGACCCCGACAACGCTACGAGCAGTACTTC. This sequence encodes CASRPRQRYEQYF.

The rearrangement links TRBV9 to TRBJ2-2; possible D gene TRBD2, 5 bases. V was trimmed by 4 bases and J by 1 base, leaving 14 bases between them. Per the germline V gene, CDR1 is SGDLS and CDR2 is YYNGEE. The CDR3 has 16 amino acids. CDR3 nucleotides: TGTGCCAGCAGCAACTCGGACTCTTTGAACACCGGGGAGCTGTTTTTT. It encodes CASSNSDSLNTGELFF.

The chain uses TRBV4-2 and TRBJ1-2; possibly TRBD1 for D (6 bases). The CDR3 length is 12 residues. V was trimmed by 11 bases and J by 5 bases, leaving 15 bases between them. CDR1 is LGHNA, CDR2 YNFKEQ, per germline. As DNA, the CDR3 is TGTGCCTCTACAGGGACGGGGTATGGCTACACCTTC. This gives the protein CASTGTGYGYTF.

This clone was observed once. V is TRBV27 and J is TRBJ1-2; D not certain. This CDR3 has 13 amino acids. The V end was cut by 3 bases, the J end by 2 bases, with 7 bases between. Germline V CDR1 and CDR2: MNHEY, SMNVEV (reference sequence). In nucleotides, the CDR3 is TGTGCCAGCAGTTTCACAGTAAACTATGGCTACACCTTC. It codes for CASSFTVNYGYTF.

CDR3 sequence (DNA): TGTGCCAGCAGCGTTATGGCGGGGGTCACAGATACGCAGTATTTT. Translating gives CASSVMAGVTDTQYF. The chain joins TRBV9 to TRBJ2-3; 7 bases map to TRBD2. The junction had 5 bases not matched to a gene; V was cut back by 2 bases and J by 2 bases. The CDR3 length is 15 residues. The germline V gene encodes CDR1 SGDLS and CDR2 YYNGEE.

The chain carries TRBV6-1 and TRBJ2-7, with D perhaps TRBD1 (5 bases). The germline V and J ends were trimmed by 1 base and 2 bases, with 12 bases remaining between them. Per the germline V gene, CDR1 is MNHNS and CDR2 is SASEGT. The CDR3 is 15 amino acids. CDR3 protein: CASSEGQSYTYEQYF. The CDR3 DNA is TGTGCCAGCAGTGAAGGACAGAGTTACACCTACGAGCAGTACTTC.

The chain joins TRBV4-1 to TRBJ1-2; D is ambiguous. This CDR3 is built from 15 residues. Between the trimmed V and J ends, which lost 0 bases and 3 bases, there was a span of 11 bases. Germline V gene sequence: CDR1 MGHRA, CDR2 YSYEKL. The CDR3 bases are TGCGCCAGCAGCCAAGAAATAAACGGATACTATGGCTACACCTTC. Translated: CASSQEINGYYGYTF.

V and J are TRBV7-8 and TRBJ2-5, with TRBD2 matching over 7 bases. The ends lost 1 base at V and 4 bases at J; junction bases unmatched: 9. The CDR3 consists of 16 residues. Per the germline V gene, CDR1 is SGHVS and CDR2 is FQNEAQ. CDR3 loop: CASSLEMAPGGETQYF. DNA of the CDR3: TGTGCCAGCAGCTTAGAAATGGCTCCGGGGGGAGAGACCCAGTACTTC.

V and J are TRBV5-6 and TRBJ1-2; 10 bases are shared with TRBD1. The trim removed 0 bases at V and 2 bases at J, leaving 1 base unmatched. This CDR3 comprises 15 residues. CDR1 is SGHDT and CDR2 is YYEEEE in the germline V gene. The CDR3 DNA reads TGTGCCAGCAGCTTGGGACAGGGGGCGAACTATGGCTACACCTTC. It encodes CASSLGQGANYGYTF. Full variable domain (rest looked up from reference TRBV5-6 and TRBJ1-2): DAGVTQSPTHLIKTRGQQVTLRCSPKSGHDTVSWYQQALGQGPQFIFQYYEEEERQRGNFPDRFSGHQFPNYSSELNVNALLLGDSALYLCASSLGQGANYGYTFGSGTRLTVV.

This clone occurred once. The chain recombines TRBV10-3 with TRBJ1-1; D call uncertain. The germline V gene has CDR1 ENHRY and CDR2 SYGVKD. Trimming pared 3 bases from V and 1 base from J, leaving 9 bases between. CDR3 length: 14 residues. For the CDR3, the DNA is TGTGCCATCAGTGACCTACACCAGAACACTGAAGCTTTCTTT. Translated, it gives CAISDLHQNTEAFF.

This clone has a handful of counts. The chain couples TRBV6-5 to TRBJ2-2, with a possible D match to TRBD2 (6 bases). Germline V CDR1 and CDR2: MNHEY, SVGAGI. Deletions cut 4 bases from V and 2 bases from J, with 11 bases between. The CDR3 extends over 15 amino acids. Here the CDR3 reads CASSLLGGNTGELFF. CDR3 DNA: TGTGCCAGCAGTTTGTTGGGGGGAAACACCGGGGAGCTGTTTTTT.

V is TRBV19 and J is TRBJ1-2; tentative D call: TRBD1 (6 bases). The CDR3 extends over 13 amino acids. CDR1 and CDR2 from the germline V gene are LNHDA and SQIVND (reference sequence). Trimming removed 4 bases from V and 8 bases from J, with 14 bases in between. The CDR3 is CASSTYRVLGYTF. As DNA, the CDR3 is TGTGCCAGTAGTACCTACAGGGTCCTAGGCTACACCTTC.

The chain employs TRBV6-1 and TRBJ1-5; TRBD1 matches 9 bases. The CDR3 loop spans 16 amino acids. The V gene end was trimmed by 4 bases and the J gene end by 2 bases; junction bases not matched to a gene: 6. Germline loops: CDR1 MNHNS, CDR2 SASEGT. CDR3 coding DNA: TGTGCCAGCAGTGCCGGGACAGGGCTTCGCAATCAGCCCCAGCATTTT. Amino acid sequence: CASSAGTGLRNQPQHF.

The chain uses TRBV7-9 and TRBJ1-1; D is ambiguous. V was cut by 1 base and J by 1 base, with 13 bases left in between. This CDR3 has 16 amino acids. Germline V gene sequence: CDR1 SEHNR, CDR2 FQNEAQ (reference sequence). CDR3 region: CASSLEVVQANTEAFF. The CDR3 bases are TGTGCCAGCAGCTTAGAGGTCGTGCAAGCGAACACTGAAGCTTTCTTT.